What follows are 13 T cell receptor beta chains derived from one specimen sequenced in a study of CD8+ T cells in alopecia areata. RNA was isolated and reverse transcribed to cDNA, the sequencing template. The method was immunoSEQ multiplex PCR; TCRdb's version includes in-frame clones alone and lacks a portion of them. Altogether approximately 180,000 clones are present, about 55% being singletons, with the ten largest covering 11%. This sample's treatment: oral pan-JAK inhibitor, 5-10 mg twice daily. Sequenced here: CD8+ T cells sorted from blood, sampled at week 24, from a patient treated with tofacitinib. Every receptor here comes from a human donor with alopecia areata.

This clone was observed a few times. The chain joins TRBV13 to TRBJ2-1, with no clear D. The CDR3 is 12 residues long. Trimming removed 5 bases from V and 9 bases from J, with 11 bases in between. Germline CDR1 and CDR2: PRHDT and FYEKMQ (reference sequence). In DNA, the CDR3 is TGTGCCAGCAGCCTATTCTTGAGTGAGCAGTTCTTC. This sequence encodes CASSLFLSEQFF.

The CDR3 protein is CATSYGGANVLTF. The CDR3 DNA reads as TGTGCCACCTCCTATGGTGGGGCCAACGTCCTGACTTTC. V and J are TRBV19 and TRBJ2-6; no definite D call. Germline V gives CDR1 LNHDA, CDR2 SQIVND (reference sequence). The V end lost 10 bases, the J end lost 3 bases, and 10 bases lay between the germline ends. CDR3 size: 13 residues.

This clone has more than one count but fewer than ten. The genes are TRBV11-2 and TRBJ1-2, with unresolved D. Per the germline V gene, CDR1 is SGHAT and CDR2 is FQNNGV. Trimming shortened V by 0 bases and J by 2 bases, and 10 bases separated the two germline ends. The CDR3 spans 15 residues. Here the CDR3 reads CASSLDPGSNYGYTF. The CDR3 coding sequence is TGTGCCAGCAGCTTAGATCCGGGCAGCAACTATGGCTACACCTTC. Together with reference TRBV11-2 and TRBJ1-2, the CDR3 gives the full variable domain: EAGVAQSPRYKIIEKRQSVAFWCNPISGHATLYWYQQILGQGPKLLIQFQNNGVVDDSQLPKDRFSAERLKGVDSTLKIQPAKLEDSAVYLCASSLDPGSNYGYTFGSGTRLTVV.

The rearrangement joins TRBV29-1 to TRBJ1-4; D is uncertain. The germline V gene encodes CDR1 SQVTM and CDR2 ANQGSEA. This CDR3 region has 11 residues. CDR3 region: CRRVFGEKLFF. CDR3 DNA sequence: TGCCGAAGGGTTTTCGGTGAAAAACTGTTTTTT.

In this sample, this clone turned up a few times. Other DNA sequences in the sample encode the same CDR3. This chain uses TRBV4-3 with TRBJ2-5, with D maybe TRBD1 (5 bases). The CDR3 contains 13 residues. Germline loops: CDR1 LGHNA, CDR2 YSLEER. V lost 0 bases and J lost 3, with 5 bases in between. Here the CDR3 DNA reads TGCGCCAGCAGCCAAGACAGGGAAGAGACCCAGTACTTC. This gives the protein CASSQDREETQYF.

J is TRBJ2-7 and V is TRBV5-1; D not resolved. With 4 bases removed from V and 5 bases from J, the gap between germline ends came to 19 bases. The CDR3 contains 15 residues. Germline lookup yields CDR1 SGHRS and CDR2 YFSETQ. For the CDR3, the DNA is TGCGCCAGCAGCGGTGGACCTCTCGACTCAGACGAGCAGTACTTC. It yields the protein CASSGGPLDSDEQYF.

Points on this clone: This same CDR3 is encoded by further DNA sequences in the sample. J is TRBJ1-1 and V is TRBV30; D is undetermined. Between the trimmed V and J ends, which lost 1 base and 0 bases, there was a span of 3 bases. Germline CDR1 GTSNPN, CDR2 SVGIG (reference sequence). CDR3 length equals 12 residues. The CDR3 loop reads CAWSEMNTEAFF. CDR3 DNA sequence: TGTGCCTGGAGTGAAATGAACACTGAAGCTTTCTTT.

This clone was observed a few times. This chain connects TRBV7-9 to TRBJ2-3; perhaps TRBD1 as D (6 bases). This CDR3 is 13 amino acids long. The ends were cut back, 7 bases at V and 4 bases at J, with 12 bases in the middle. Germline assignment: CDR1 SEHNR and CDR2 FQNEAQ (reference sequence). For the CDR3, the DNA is TGTGCCAGCAATGAGGGGGACCCAGATACGCAGTATTTT. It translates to CASNEGDPDTQYF. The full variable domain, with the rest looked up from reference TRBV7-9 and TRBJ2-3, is DTGVSQNPRHKITKRGQNVTFRCDPISEHNRLYWYRQTLGQGPEFLTYFQNEAQLEKSRLLSDRFSAERPKGSFSTLEIQRTEQGDSAMYLCASNEGDPDTQYFGPGTRLTVL.

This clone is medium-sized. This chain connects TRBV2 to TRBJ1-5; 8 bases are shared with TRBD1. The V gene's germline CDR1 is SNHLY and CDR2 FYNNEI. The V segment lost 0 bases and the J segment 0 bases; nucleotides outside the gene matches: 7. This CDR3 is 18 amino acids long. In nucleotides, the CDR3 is TGTGCCAGCAGTGAAGCGTTGGGGACAGGTTATAGCAATCAGCCCCAGCATTTT. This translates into CASSEALGTGYSNQPQHF.

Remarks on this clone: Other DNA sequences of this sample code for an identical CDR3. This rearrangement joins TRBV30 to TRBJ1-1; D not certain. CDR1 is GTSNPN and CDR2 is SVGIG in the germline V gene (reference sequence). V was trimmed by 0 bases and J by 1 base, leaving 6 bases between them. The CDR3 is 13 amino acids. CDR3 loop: CAWSVLGNTEAFF. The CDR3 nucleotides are TGTGCCTGGAGTGTACTAGGGAACACTGAAGCTTTCTTT.

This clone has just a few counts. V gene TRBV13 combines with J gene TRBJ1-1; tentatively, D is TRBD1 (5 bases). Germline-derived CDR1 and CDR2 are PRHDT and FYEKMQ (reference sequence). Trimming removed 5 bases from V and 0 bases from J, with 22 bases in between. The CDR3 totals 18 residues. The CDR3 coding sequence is TGTGCCAGCAGCCCAGACGGAGGGGTGGGCCGCCTGAACACTGAAGCTTTCTTT. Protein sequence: CASSPDGGVGRLNTEAFF.

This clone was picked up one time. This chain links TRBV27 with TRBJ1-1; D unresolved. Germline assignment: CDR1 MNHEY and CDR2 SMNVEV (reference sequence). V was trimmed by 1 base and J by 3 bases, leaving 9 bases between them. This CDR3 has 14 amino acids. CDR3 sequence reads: CASSLLGLYTEAFF. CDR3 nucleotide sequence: TGTGCCAGCAGTTTATTGGGGTTGTACACTGAAGCTTTCTTT.

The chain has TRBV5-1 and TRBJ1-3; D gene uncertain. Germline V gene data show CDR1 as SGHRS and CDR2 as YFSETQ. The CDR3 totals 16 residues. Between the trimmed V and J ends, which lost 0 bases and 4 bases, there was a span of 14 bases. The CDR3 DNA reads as TGCGCCAGCAGCTTGGACGCGGGATCTGCCGGAAACACCATATATTTT. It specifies CASSLDAGSAGNTIYF.